This TCR beta chain appears in the sequencing data of a study of T cells after yellow fever vaccination. Overall study: Preparation of the low-cell-number fractions used SMART-Seq v4 Ultra Low Input.

The CDR3 sequence is 14 residues long. Trimming removed 0 bases from V and 0 bases from J, with 7 bases in between. Germline lookup yields CDR1 SGHRS and CDR2 YFSETQ. Study results and limitations: Weaker, the secondary response had a peak occurring faster, on day 5 versus 15. Once the booster was given, most primary-vaccination clones reappeared, at approximately 97% for CD4 and roughly 85% for CD8.

Generation of TCR cDNA used 5'RACE template switching (which added a universal primer site and UMIs). TCRdb ran MiXCR on the 5' RACE reads and lists one entry per CDR3 protein. Among more than 110,000 distinct CDR3 sequences listed, about 6.9% were seen once. This clonotype was counted a few times. Its antigen is still unknown. The specimen was CD4+ T cells sorted from PBMCs, collected 10 days after the yellow fever booster vaccination. The chain combines TRBV5-1 with TRBJ2-7, with a tentative D call TRBD1 (5 bases). This TCR was recovered from a man aged 25 to 40 who received the YFV17D yellow fever vaccine. The CDR3 region is CASSLGTNSYEQYF. The CDR3 region has the DNA TGCGCCAGCAGCTTGGGGACAAACTCCTACGAGCAGTACTTC.